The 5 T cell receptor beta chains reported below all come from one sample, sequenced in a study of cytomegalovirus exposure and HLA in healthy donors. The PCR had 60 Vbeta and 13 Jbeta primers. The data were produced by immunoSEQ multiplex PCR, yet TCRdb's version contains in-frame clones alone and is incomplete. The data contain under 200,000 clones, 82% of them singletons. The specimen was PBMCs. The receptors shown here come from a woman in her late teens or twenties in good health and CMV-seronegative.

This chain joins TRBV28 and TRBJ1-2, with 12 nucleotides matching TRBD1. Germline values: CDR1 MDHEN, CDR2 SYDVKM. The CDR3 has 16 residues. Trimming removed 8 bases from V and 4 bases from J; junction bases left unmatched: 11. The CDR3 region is CASQTRDRGRLYGYTF. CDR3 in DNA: TGTGCCAGCCAAACCCGGGACAGGGGGCGTCTCTATGGCTACACCTTC.

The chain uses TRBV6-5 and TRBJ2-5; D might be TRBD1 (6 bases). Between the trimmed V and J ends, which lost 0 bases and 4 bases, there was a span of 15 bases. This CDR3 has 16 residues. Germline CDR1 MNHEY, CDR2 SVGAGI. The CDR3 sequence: CASSYSIRGSAETQYF. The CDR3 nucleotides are TGTGCCAGCAGTTACTCGATTAGGGGGAGCGCAGAGACCCAGTACTTC.

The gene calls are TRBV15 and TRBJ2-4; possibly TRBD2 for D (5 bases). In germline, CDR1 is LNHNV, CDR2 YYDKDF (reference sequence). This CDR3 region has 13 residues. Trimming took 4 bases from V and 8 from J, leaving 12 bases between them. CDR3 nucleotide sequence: TGTGCCACCAGCATCGAGGGATCGGACATTCAGTACTTC. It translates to CATSIEGSDIQYF.

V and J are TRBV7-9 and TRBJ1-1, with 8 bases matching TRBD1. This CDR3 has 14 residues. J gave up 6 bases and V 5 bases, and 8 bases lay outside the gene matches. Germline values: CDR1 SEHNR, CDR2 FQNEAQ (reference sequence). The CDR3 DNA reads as TGTGCCAGCAGCCAACAGGGGGATTCGGCTGAAGCTTTCTTT. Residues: CASSQQGDSAEAFF.

The CDR3 DNA is TGTGCCAGCAGCGAATCGGGAGGCCGAGGAAACACCATATATTTT. Its translation is CASSESGGRGNTIYF. J is TRBJ1-3 and V is TRBV7-9; no firm D call. Germline-derived CDR1 and CDR2 are SEHNR and FQNEAQ (reference sequence). The CDR3 consists of 15 residues. Trimming took 5 bases from V and 4 from J, leaving 15 bases between them.